These 25 T cell receptor beta chains were all obtained from the same sample, sequenced in a study of blood T cell repertoires in COVID-19. Profiled with immunoSEQ multiplex PCR; TCRdb holds only in-frame clones, not every one. Seen here are a few hundred thousand clones, 85% to 90% observed once, and the top ten hold roughly 4.1%. The sample was peripheral blood. The receptors derive from a woman between 50 and 59 years old with active or convalescent COVID-19.

This clone came up a few times. This chain connects TRBV7-2 to TRBJ1-5; D might be TRBD1 (6 bases). From germline, CDR1 is SGHTA and CDR2 FQGNSA. The CDR3 spans 17 residues. Trimming shortened V by 2 bases and J by 4 bases, and 18 bases separated the two germline ends. CDR3 nucleotide sequence: TGTGCCAGCAGCTTAATGGCAGGGGCGACCAAAAATCAGCCCCAGCATTTT. Protein: CASSLMAGATKNQPQHF.

This chain uses TRBV6-5 with TRBJ2-1; 12 bases line up with TRBD2. This CDR3 region has 14 residues. V dropped 6 bases and J dropped 9; count of bases not matched to a gene: 6. The germline V gene has CDR1 MNHEY and CDR2 SVGAGI. The CDR3 region has the DNA TGTGCCAGCAGCCGCAGACTAGCGGGGGCTGAGCAGTTCTTC. Encoded protein: CASSRRLAGAEQFF.

J is TRBJ1-4 and V is TRBV5-1; 10 nucleotides match TRBD1. V dropped 4 bases and J dropped 7; count of bases not matched to a gene: 10. CDR1 and CDR2 from the germline V gene are SGHRS and YFSETQ. The CDR3 covers 16 residues. The CDR3 here is CASSGGTGVPGEKLFF. The CDR3 DNA reads TGCGCCAGCAGCGGCGGGACAGGGGTCCCGGGTGAAAAACTGTTTTTT.

This chain uses TRBV5-6 with TRBJ2-1; D ambiguous. CDR1 is SGHDT and CDR2 is YYEEEE in the germline V gene. V lost 6 bases and J 4 bases, leaving 5 bases between the germline ends. This CDR3 region has 11 residues. In DNA, the CDR3 is TGTGCCAGCAACCAGTACAATGAGCAGTTCTTC. Translating gives CASNQYNEQFF.

This chain uses TRBV30 with TRBJ1-3, with D tentatively TRBD1 (5 bases). The CDR3 is 17 residues long. Trimming left V 1 base short and J 0 bases short, with 16 bases between. The germline gives CDR1 GTSNPN, CDR2 SVGIG (reference sequence). The CDR3 protein is CAWSGDRWSRSGNTIYF. CDR3 nucleotide sequence: TGTGCCTGGAGTGGAGACAGATGGTCCCGCTCTGGAAACACCATATATTTT. The whole variable domain, remainder taken from reference TRBV30 and TRBJ1-3, is SQTIHQWPATLVQPVGSPLSLECTVEGTSNPNLYWYRQAAGRGLQLLFYSVGIGQISSEVPQNLSASRPQDRQFILSSKKLLLSDSGFYLCAWSGDRWSRSGNTIYFGEGSWLTVV.

The V call is TRBV29-1, the J call TRBJ1-2, with 7 nucleotides matching TRBD1. Trimming took 5 bases from V and 8 from J; bases not matched to a gene: 17. Germline CDR1 reads SQVTM; CDR2 reads ANQGSEA. This CDR3 has 15 amino acids. The CDR3 reads CSVHSSLTGWEGYTF. The CDR3 coding sequence is TGCAGCGTTCACTCATCCTTGACAGGGTGGGAGGGCTACACCTTC.

The gene calls are TRBV24-1 and TRBJ2-1, with TRBD2 matching 12 bases. CDR3 length equals 20 residues. CDR1 and CDR2 from the germline V gene are KGHDR and SFDVKD. V shed 1 base and J 0 bases; nucleotides not matched to a gene: 9. For the CDR3, the DNA is TGTGCCACCAGTGATTTCCGGACTAGCGGGACCCTCAGCTCCTACAATGAGCAGTTCTTC. It translates to CATSDFRTSGTLSSYNEQFF.

The rearrangement joins TRBV5-5 to TRBJ1-2, with 8 bases lining up with TRBD1. The germline CDR1 and CDR2 sequences are SGHKS and YYEKEE (reference sequence). V shed 1 base and J 6 bases; nucleotides not matched to a gene: 2. The CDR3 totals 13 residues. The CDR3 is CASSLTTGDGYTF. Here the CDR3 DNA reads TGTGCCAGCAGCTTGACGACAGGGGATGGCTACACCTTC.

This clone is a singleton in its sample. The V gene is TRBV7-6, the J gene TRBJ2-1, with 11 bases aligning to TRBD2. Trimming at V came to 2 bases and at J to 2 bases, leaving 2 bases not matched to a gene. The CDR3 totals 16 residues. Germline V gene sequence: CDR1 SGHVS, CDR2 FNYEAQ. The CDR3 region has the DNA TGTGCCAGCAGCTTACTAGCGGGAGGACCCTACAATGAGCAGTTCTTC. Protein: CASSLLAGGPYNEQFF.

The chain is built from TRBV30 and TRBJ1-2; 7 positions match TRBD1. The CDR3 is 15 amino acids. In germline, CDR1 is GTSNPN, CDR2 SVGIG (reference sequence). Unmatched junction bases numbered 6, after V lost 0 bases and J lost 2 bases. This CDR3 is CAWSVGRGSNYGYTF. The CDR3 DNA reads as TGTGCCTGGAGTGTGGGCAGGGGGTCGAACTATGGCTACACCTTC.

The chain combines TRBV28 with TRBJ1-1, with D perhaps TRBD1 (5 bases). Trimming removed 4 bases at V and 1 base at J, with 16 bases between. Germline-derived CDR1 and CDR2 are MDHEN and SYDVKM. CDR3 length equals 16 residues. In nucleotides, the CDR3 is TGTGCCAGCAGTTCTAACACAGGCAGGAGGAACACTGAAGCTTTCTTT. Protein product: CASSSNTGRRNTEAFF.

V and J are TRBV30 and TRBJ1-1; weak D call: TRBD1 (5 bases). CDR1 GTSNPN and CDR2 SVGIG come from the germline V gene (reference sequence). V was trimmed by 0 bases and J by 6 bases, leaving 14 bases between them. There are 14 residues in the CDR3. The CDR3: CAWSVEGKKSEAFF. CDR3 coding DNA: TGTGCCTGGAGTGTGGAGGGGAAGAAGTCTGAAGCTTTCTTT. Filled out from reference TRBV30 and TRBJ1-1, the complete variable domain reads SQTIHQWPATLVQPVGSPLSLECTVEGTSNPNLYWYRQAAGRGLQLLFYSVGIGQISSEVPQNLSASRPQDRQFILSSKKLLLSDSGFYLCAWSVEGKKSEAFFGQGTRLTVV.

The chain has TRBV5-1 and TRBJ1-4, with a possible D match to TRBD1 (5 bases). V lost 2 bases and J lost 5, with 16 bases in between. CDR1 and CDR2 (germline): SGHRS, YFSETQ. The CDR3 length is 16 residues. CDR3 protein: CASSFDKGPGNEKLFF. CDR3 bases: TGCGCCAGCAGCTTTGATAAGGGGCCAGGGAATGAAAAACTGTTTTTT.

The rearrangement links TRBV4-3 to TRBJ1-3; D gene unclear. CDR1 LGHNA and CDR2 YSLEER come from the germline V gene. The CDR3 consists of 16 residues. With 3 bases removed from V and 2 bases from J, the gap between germline ends came to 14 bases. The CDR3 reads CASSQMGGLAGNTIYF. As DNA, the CDR3 is TGCGCCAGCAGCCAGATGGGAGGCTTGGCTGGAAACACCATATATTTT.

The chain has TRBV5-1 and TRBJ1-3; D is unclear. Trimming removed 2 bases from V and 4 bases from J, with 13 bases in between. The CDR3 extends over 15 amino acids. The germline V gene has CDR1 SGHRS and CDR2 YFSETQ. CDR3: CASSLRGREGNTIYF. The CDR3 DNA reads as TGCGCCAGCAGCTTAAGAGGTCGGGAAGGAAACACCATATATTTT.

The chain couples TRBV11-2 to TRBJ1-3; D not certain. Germline V CDR1 and CDR2: SGHAT, FQNNGV. This CDR3 comprises 15 residues. V lost 3 bases and J 2 bases, leaving 11 bases between the germline ends. The CDR3 coding sequence is TGTGCCAGCAGCTTGGAGGGTATGGCTGGAAACACCATATATTTT. Translating gives CASSLEGMAGNTIYF. Full variable domain (rest looked up from reference TRBV11-2 and TRBJ1-3): EAGVAQSPRYKIIEKRQSVAFWCNPISGHATLYWYQQILGQGPKLLIQFQNNGVVDDSQLPKDRFSAERLKGVDSTLKIQPAKLEDSAVYLCASSLEGMAGNTIYFGEGSWLTVV.

V gene TRBV20-1 combines with J gene TRBJ2-5; TRBD1 agrees at 10 bases. J was trimmed by 2 bases and V by 3 bases; bases with no gene match: 6. The CDR3 loop spans 15 amino acids. The germline V gene encodes CDR1 DFQATT and CDR2 SNEGSKA (reference sequence). CDR3 DNA: TGCAGTGCTAGTCCCCGGACAGGGGGGCAAGAGACCCAGTACTTC. Amino acid sequence: CSASPRTGGQETQYF.

The V gene is TRBV9, the J gene TRBJ2-1; 7 bases fit TRBD1. With 0 bases clipped from V and 5 bases from J, the junction kept 14 bases outside the gene matches. The CDR3 extends over 18 amino acids. Germline V gene data show CDR1 as SGDLS and CDR2 as YYNGEE. The CDR3 DNA is TGTGCCAGCAGCGTAGAGGGGGCCCAAAGGACACCTCACAATGAGCAGTTCTTC. Translated, it gives CASSVEGAQRTPHNEQFF.

The chain recombines TRBV11-3 with TRBJ2-1, with 13 bases fitting TRBD2. CDR1 and CDR2 from the germline V gene are SGHNT and YENEEA. V was clipped by 5 bases and J by 6 bases; unmatched bases: 4. The CDR3 is 15 residues long. DNA for the CDR3: TGTGCCAGCAGCGGTACTAGCGGGAGGGCCAATGAGCAGTTCTTC. Its protein is CASSGTSGRANEQFF.

The chain has TRBV30 and TRBJ2-5, with D perhaps matching TRBD1 (6 bases). V dropped 1 base and J dropped 5 bases, with 14 bases sitting between them. CDR3 size: 14 residues. The germline gives CDR1 GTSNPN, CDR2 SVGIG (reference sequence). CDR3 region: CAWSGQGTMETQYF. The CDR3 DNA follows: TGTGCCTGGAGTGGGCAGGGGACGATGGAGACCCAGTACTTC.

V is TRBV11-2 and J is TRBJ1-1; no clear D. CDR3 size: 11 residues. Per germline, CDR1 SGHAT and CDR2 FQNNGV. V dropped 6 bases and J dropped 3 bases, with 5 bases sitting between them. The CDR3 here is CASSSYTEAFF. The CDR3 DNA sequence: TGTGCCAGCAGTTCCTACACTGAAGCTTTCTTT.

The chain uses TRBV7-9 and TRBJ1-3, with a weak D call TRBD1 (6 bases). Germline V gene data show CDR1 as SEHNR and CDR2 as FQNEAQ (reference sequence). The CDR3 has 14 residues. V lost 3 bases, J lost 6 bases, and 12 bases lay in between. The CDR3 bases are TGTGCCAGCAGCTTTCAACAGGGCGCAAACACCATATATTTT. This codes for CASSFQQGANTIYF. The entire variable domain, with the rest obtained from reference TRBV7-9 and TRBJ1-3, is as follows: DTGVSQNPRHKITKRGQNVTFRCDPISEHNRLYWYRQTLGQGPEFLTYFQNEAQLEKSRLLSDRFSAERPKGSFSTLEIQRTEQGDSAMYLCASSFQQGANTIYFGEGSWLTVV.

This clone was seen a few times. The J gene is TRBJ1-1, the V gene TRBV5-6; 7 positions agree with TRBD1. The ends lost 4 bases at V and 10 bases at J; junction bases unmatched: 10. The germline V gene has CDR1 SGHDT and CDR2 YYEEEE. This CDR3 contains 13 residues. The CDR3 is CASSTRDSSPAFF. The DNA for the CDR3 is TGTGCCAGCAGCACACGGGACAGCTCTCCAGCTTTCTTT.

The CDR3 loop reads CASSGSATSGEQFF. The CDR3 bases are TGTGCCAGCAGCGGTTCTGCGACTAGCGGTGAGCAGTTCTTC. The chain links TRBV7-3 to TRBJ2-1; TRBD2 agrees at 9 bases. CDR1 is SGHTA, CDR2 FQGTGA, per germline. Trimming cost V 5 bases and J 9 bases; bases outside gene matches: 8. The CDR3 runs 14 residues.

The chain is built from TRBV29-1 and TRBJ2-5; 15 nucleotides line up with TRBD2. CDR1 and CDR2 from the germline V gene are SQVTM and ANQGSEA. After removal of 3 bases from V and 1 base from J, the junction contained 6 bases not matched to a gene. This CDR3 is 17 amino acids long. The CDR3 region is CSVEGGTSGGPQETQYF. Written as DNA, the CDR3 is TGCAGCGTTGAGGGAGGGACTAGCGGGGGGCCCCAAGAGACCCAGTACTTC.